This is a list of T cell receptor beta chains from one sample in a study of T cell responses to AZD1222 COVID-19 vaccine. Generated by immunoSEQ multiplex PCR, the TCRdb table keeps only in-frame clones and is missing some. The profile shows more than 250,000 clones, more than 85% of them singletons. Sequences were derived from peripheral blood, sampled on day 0 of AZD1222 vaccination. The source is an adult in good health. CDR3s include the opening cysteine and the closing phenylalanine or tryptophan. The D gene is left open where the match is weak. Clone size is stated in some rows and not others, as once, few, many or a class when expanded.

V gene: TRBV28; D gene: NA; J gene: TRBJ1-1; clone size: NA; CDR3 DNA: TGTGCCAGCAGTTTAGGGATAGGGGCGACTGAAGCTTTCTTT; CDR3 protein: CASSLGIGATEAFF
V gene: TRBV18; D gene: NA; J gene: TRBJ2-2; clone size: NA; CDR3 DNA: TGTGCCAGCTCACCACCCGACAGGTTAGGCGCCGGGGAGCTGTTTTTT; CDR3 protein: CASSPPDRLGAGELFF
V gene: TRBV11-3; D gene: NA; J gene: TRBJ2-3; clone size: NA; CDR3 DNA: TGTGCCAGCAGCTTACAAGGTTCAGATACGCAGTATTTT; CDR3 protein: CASSLQGSDTQYF
V gene: TRBV5-1; D gene: TRBD1; J gene: TRBJ1-4; clone size: NA; CDR3 DNA: TGCGCCAGCACCCTCGGGACAGGGTCTTATGAAAAACTGTTTTTT; CDR3 protein: CASTLGTGSYEKLFF
V gene: TRBV6-5; D gene: NA; J gene: TRBJ1-1; clone size: NA; CDR3 DNA: TGTGCCAGCACCCAGGCAGGGAACACTGAAGCTTTCTTT; CDR3 protein: CASTQAGNTEAFF
V gene: TRBV2; D gene: NA; J gene: TRBJ2-2; clone size: NA; CDR3 DNA: TGTGCCAGCCGGCGAGATTCGAACACCGGGGAGCTGTTTTTT; CDR3 protein: CASRRDSNTGELFF
V gene: TRBV11-1; D gene: NA; J gene: TRBJ2-1; clone size: once; CDR3 DNA: TGTGCCAGCAGCCTCGGACCCCCGGCCTACAATGAGCAGTTCTTC; CDR3 protein: CASSLGPPAYNEQFF
V gene: TRBV7-2; D gene: TRBD2; J gene: TRBJ2-1; clone size: NA; CDR3 DNA: TGTGCCAGCAGCTTAACTAGCGGGGCCTACAATGAGCAGTTCTTC; CDR3 protein: CASSLTSGAYNEQFF
V gene: TRBV7-3; D gene: TRBD2; J gene: TRBJ2-1; clone size: NA; CDR3 DNA: TGTGCCAGCAGCGCTGGACTAGTCTCCTACAATGAGCAGTTCTTC; CDR3 protein: CASSAGLVSYNEQFF
V gene: TRBV19; D gene: NA; J gene: TRBJ2-7; clone size: few; CDR3 DNA: TGTGCCAGTAGTATTAGGGCAACAGGGAGGACTTCCAACGAGCAGTACTTC; CDR3 protein: CASSIRATGRTSNEQYF
V gene: TRBV5-1; D gene: NA; J gene: TRBJ2-5; clone size: NA; CDR3 DNA: TGCGCCAGCAGCTTGGCCGGGACGGTCGAAGAGACCCAGTACTTC; CDR3 protein: CASSLAGTVEETQYF
V gene: TRBV5-1; D gene: NA; J gene: TRBJ1-6; clone size: NA; CDR3 DNA: TGCGCCAGCAGCTTGGCGGCGGGATCTCCTAATTCACCCCTCCACTTT; CDR3 protein: CASSLAAGSPNSPLHF
V gene: TRBV15; D gene: TRBD1; J gene: TRBJ1-2; clone size: NA; CDR3 DNA: TGTGCCACCAGCAGACCTCAGGGACAGGGCTCGGATGGCTACACCTTC; CDR3 protein: CATSRPQGQGSDGYTF
V gene: TRBV6-4; D gene: NA; J gene: TRBJ2-6; clone size: NA; CDR3 DNA: TGTGCCAGCAGTCGGGACGGCTCCGGGGCCAACGTCCTGACTTTC; CDR3 protein: CASSRDGSGANVLTF
V gene: TRBV15; D gene: NA; J gene: TRBJ2-5; clone size: NA; CDR3 DNA: TGTGCCACCAGCAGAGGTCGGACATCTGAAGAGACCCAGTACTTC; CDR3 protein: CATSRGRTSEETQYF
V gene: TRBV19; D gene: NA; J gene: TRBJ2-3; clone size: NA; CDR3 DNA: TGTGCCAGTAGTATCACCTCAGGGCGCCGCACAGATACGCAGTATTTT; CDR3 protein: CASSITSGRRTDTQYF
V gene: TRBV6-5; D gene: NA; J gene: TRBJ1-6; clone size: once; CDR3 DNA: TGTGCCAGCACTAAAGGGGGCTCCTATAATTCACCCCTCCACTTT; CDR3 protein: CASTKGGSYNSPLHF
V gene: TRBV6-1; D gene: TRBD2; J gene: TRBJ2-5; clone size: once; CDR3 DNA: TGTGCCAGCAGTGAATTTACTAGCGGGGAAGAGACCCAGTACTTC; CDR3 protein: CASSEFTSGEETQYF
V gene: TRBV29-1; D gene: NA; J gene: TRBJ2-3; clone size: NA; CDR3 DNA: TGCAGCGTTGTTTGGAGCACAGATACGCAGTATTTT; CDR3 protein: CSVVWSTDTQYF
V gene: TRBV29-1; D gene: TRBD2; J gene: TRBJ2-7; clone size: NA; CDR3 DNA: TGCAGCGTTTCGGGGAGGGTGGCCAACGAGCAGTACTTC; CDR3 protein: CSVSGRVANEQYF
V gene: TRBV6-5; D gene: NA; J gene: TRBJ2-2; clone size: NA; CDR3 DNA: TGTGCCAGCAGCCCCGGCGGGGAGCTGTTTTTT; CDR3 protein: CASSPGGELFF
V gene: TRBV18; D gene: TRBD1; J gene: TRBJ1-1; clone size: NA; CDR3 DNA: TGTGCCAGCTCACCGCCCGGAATCAGGGGGCCGAACACTGAAGCTTTCTTT; CDR3 protein: CASSPPGIRGPNTEAFF
V gene: TRBV29-1; D gene: NA; J gene: TRBJ1-1; clone size: NA; CDR3 DNA: TGCAGCGCCAGGCTGCGCACTGAAGCTTTCTTT; CDR3 protein: CSARLRTEAFF
V gene: TRBV28; D gene: NA; J gene: TRBJ1-2; clone size: NA; CDR3 DNA: TGTGCCAGCAGTTCCTTCCCAGGTCCGCTCTATGGCTACACCTTC; CDR3 protein: CASSSFPGPLYGYTF
V gene: TRBV4-1; D gene: NA; J gene: TRBJ2-1; clone size: many; CDR3 DNA: TGCGCCAGCAGCCAGCCCACAAGGAGGCTCCTCAATGAGCAGTTCTTC; CDR3 protein: CASSQPTRRLLNEQFF
V gene: TRBV12-5; D gene: TRBD1; J gene: TRBJ2-7; clone size: NA; CDR3 DNA: TGTGCTAGTGGTTTGCCCCTACAGGGGGCCCCCTCCTACGAGCAGTACTTC; CDR3 protein: CASGLPLQGAPSYEQYF
V gene: TRBV5-1; D gene: TRBD1; J gene: TRBJ1-2; clone size: NA; CDR3 DNA: TGCGCCAGCAGCCCCGGGACAGGGGGCTATGGCTACACCTTC; CDR3 protein: CASSPGTGGYGYTF
V gene: TRBV6-1; D gene: NA; J gene: TRBJ1-5; clone size: NA; CDR3 DNA: TGTGCCAGCAGTGAAGCTGGAAGGTCCCCCCAGCATTTT; CDR3 protein: CASSEAGRSPQHF
V gene: TRBV2; D gene: NA; J gene: TRBJ1-6; clone size: NA; CDR3 DNA: TGTGCCACTCGGAGGGAAGGCAATTCACCCCTCCACTTT; CDR3 protein: CATRREGNSPLHF
V gene: TRBV11-2; D gene: TRBD2; J gene: TRBJ2-7; clone size: NA; CDR3 DNA: TGTGCCAGCAGCTTCACTAGCGGGAGTTTGTACTTC; CDR3 protein: CASSFTSGSLYF
V gene: TRBV27; D gene: TRBD1; J gene: TRBJ1-1; clone size: once; CDR3 DNA: TGTGCCAGCAGCCTCGACAGGGACAGGTCGAGGGAAGCTTTCTTT; CDR3 protein: CASSLDRDRSREAFF
V gene: TRBV5-6; D gene: TRBD1; J gene: TRBJ2-1; clone size: NA; CDR3 DNA: TGTGCCAGCAGCTACAACAGACAGGGTAATGAGCAGTTCTTC; CDR3 protein: CASSYNRQGNEQFF
V gene: TRBV5-1; D gene: NA; J gene: TRBJ2-1; clone size: NA; CDR3 DNA: TGCGCCAGCAGCTTGCCCTACAATGAGCAGTTCTTC; CDR3 protein: CASSLPYNEQFF
V gene: TRBV2; D gene: NA; J gene: TRBJ2-2; clone size: NA; CDR3 DNA: TGTGCCAGCAACCGGGACACCCTCGGGGAGCTGTTTTTT; CDR3 protein: CASNRDTLGELFF
V gene: TRBV5-4; D gene: TRBD1; J gene: TRBJ2-1; clone size: NA; CDR3 DNA: TGTGCCAGCAGCTCGGGACAGCTGAATGAGCAGTTCTTC; CDR3 protein: CASSSGQLNEQFF
V gene: TRBV6-6; D gene: TRBD2; J gene: TRBJ2-5; clone size: once; CDR3 DNA: TGTGCCAGCAGTACGGGGGAGGGACAGACCCAGTACTTC; CDR3 protein: CASSTGEGQTQYF
V gene: TRBV19; D gene: TRBD2; J gene: TRBJ2-1; clone size: few; CDR3 DNA: TGTGCCAGTAGCCTGGGGCTAGCGGGAGGGCCATACAATGAGCAGTTCTTC; CDR3 protein: CASSLGLAGGPYNEQFF
V gene: TRBV6-2/TRBV6-3; D gene: TRBD1; J gene: TRBJ1-1; clone size: NA; CDR3 DNA: TGTGCCAGCAGTAATACCAGGGGGCTTGAAGCTTTCTTT; CDR3 protein: CASSNTRGLEAFF
V gene: TRBV27; D gene: TRBD2; J gene: TRBJ2-3; clone size: NA; CDR3 DNA: TGTGCCAGCAGAAAAGCGGGAGAGGCGGCCGATACGCAGTATTTT; CDR3 protein: CASRKAGEAADTQYF
V gene: TRBV5-6; D gene: NA; J gene: TRBJ2-6; clone size: NA; CDR3 DNA: TGTGCCAGCAGCTTGGGAGCTGGGGCCAACGTCCTGACTTTC; CDR3 protein: CASSLGAGANVLTF
V gene: TRBV2; D gene: NA; J gene: TRBJ1-5; clone size: NA; CDR3 DNA: TGTGCCAGCAGTTACACACGACATAGCAATCAGCCCCAGCATTTT; CDR3 protein: CASSYTRHSNQPQHF
V gene: TRBV10-3; D gene: NA; J gene: TRBJ1-1; clone size: NA; CDR3 DNA: TGTGCCATCAGCCTGACCGGGACGGAAAAAGAAGCTTTCTTT; CDR3 protein: CAISLTGTEKEAFF
V gene: TRBV28; D gene: NA; J gene: TRBJ2-7; clone size: once; CDR3 DNA: TGTGCCAGCAGTCCACACCGACAGTACGAGCAGTACTTC; CDR3 protein: CASSPHRQYEQYF
V gene: TRBV3-1/TRBV3-2; D gene: NA; J gene: TRBJ2-2; clone size: once; CDR3 DNA: TGTGCCAGCAGCCACAGACGAGGGGTCAACACCGGGGAGCTGTTTTTT; CDR3 protein: CASSHRRGVNTGELFF
V gene: TRBV27; D gene: TRBD1; J gene: TRBJ1-1; clone size: NA; CDR3 DNA: TGTGCCAGCAGTCTCTCCGGGACAGGGGTTAACACTGAAGCTTTCTTT; CDR3 protein: CASSLSGTGVNTEAFF
V gene: TRBV19; D gene: TRBD2; J gene: TRBJ2-7; clone size: once; CDR3 DNA: TGTGCCAGTAGTCCAGGGACTAGCGGGAGGAGGGAGCAGTACTTC; CDR3 protein: CASSPGTSGRREQYF
V gene: TRBV28; D gene: NA; J gene: TRBJ1-5; clone size: once; CDR3 DNA: TGTGCCAGCAGGATAGGGAGTTTTAGCAATCAGCCCCAGCATTTT; CDR3 protein: CASRIGSFSNQPQHF
V gene: TRBV7-8; D gene: NA; J gene: TRBJ2-7; clone size: NA; CDR3 DNA: TGTGCCAGCAGCTTAGCGCGTTCGCGGGGCTACGAGCAGTACTTC; CDR3 protein: CASSLARSRGYEQYF
V gene: TRBV12-3/TRBV12-4; D gene: NA; J gene: TRBJ2-7; clone size: NA; CDR3 DNA: TGTGCCAGCAGTTTCACCGGCTACGAGCAGTACTTC; CDR3 protein: CASSFTGYEQYF
V gene: TRBV6-5; D gene: NA; J gene: TRBJ1-4; clone size: NA; CDR3 DNA: TGTGCCAGCAGTAACCCGAGGGGGGATGAAAAACTGTTTTTT; CDR3 protein: CASSNPRGDEKLFF
V gene: TRBV3-1/TRBV3-2; D gene: NA; J gene: TRBJ1-2; clone size: NA; CDR3 DNA: TGTGCCAGCAGGGGTGACTATGGCTACACCTTC; CDR3 protein: CASRGDYGYTF